The T cell receptor beta chain under discussion was sequenced for a study of Graves' ophthalmopathy and Graves' hyperthyroidism (dated by TCRdb to between 2017 and 2018). About the investigation overall: Peripheral blood was collected before any treatment was given, at the time of initial diagnosis. TCR beta repertoire signatures were used to distinguish Graves' ophthalmopathy from Graves' hyperthyroidism and to predict progression to ophthalmopathy. In total, around 140 blood samples were TCR-sequenced: fewer than 50 ophthalmopathy, some 75 hyperthyroidism and approximately 17 hyperthyroidism-to-ophthalmopathy patients. To explore V-J signatures that distinguish ophthalmopathy from hyperthyroidism, a discovery set of 100 patients was enrolled, made up of around 44 with ophthalmopathy and fewer than 60 with stable hyperthyroidism. An independent validation cohort was composed of some 19 hyperthyroidism patients and about 16 patients who later progressed from hyperthyroidism to ophthalmopathy. In six or seven hyperthyroidism patients, the T-cell repertoires found in thyroid tissue were compared with those found in blood. After sampling, hyperthyroidism patients received methimazole starting at 30 mg daily, and ophthalmopathy patients received high-dose intravenous methylprednisolone.

A distance of 14 bases separates the germline ends of V and J, which lose 5 bases and 0 bases respectively. There are 15 amino acids in the CDR3, from cysteine to phenylalanine inclusive. Only the CDR3 portion is preserved as DNA: 45 bases, with reading frame beginning at the first base. The germline V gene supplies CDR1 MDHEN and CDR2 SYDVKM. About this clonotype itself: Its cognate antigen has yet to be identified. Base qualities are not at hand, and no much larger clone is one base apart.

Results and caveats for the whole study, not just this receptor: In validation, the model predicted ophthalmopathy progression with more than 55% sensitivity and 72.22% specificity; 12 predicted patients were CT-confirmed with GO in a median of approximately 6.5 months. Most expanded thyroid clonotypes with a frequency above 0.001 also appeared in blood, which suggests that blood repertoires may reflect the immune response in the thyroid. In cross-validation, the 13-signature model distinguished ophthalmopathy from stable hyperthyroidism with around 86% sensitivity and around 84% specificity, while in the test set the corresponding values were around 79% and 71%. Sample size was not predetermined statistically, and investigators were not blinded to group allocation.

For repertoire sequencing, TCR beta CDR3 regions were amplified from RNA transcripts. HTBI primers and the Qiagen OneStep RT-PCR kit were used in a first-round RT-PCR, which was followed by a second-round multiplex PCR, size selection and purification. Sequencing of the libraries was carried out on an Illumina HiSeq2000 in paired-end mode with 100 bp reads. The authors' pipeline ran thus. SOAPnuke was used to process the reads, throwing out any read that had adapters, had uncalled bases, had a mean Phred below 15, or lacked an exact constant-primer or identifier match. High-quality paired reads were merged with COPE v1.2.5. Clonotypes were defined as unique nucleotide sequences and were aligned to IMGT TRB V, D and J references using MiTCR v1.1. Analysis was restricted to V-J combinations with a frequency above 0.0001, which covered roughly 99% of repertoires. For each V-J combination, a TCR clonal expansion and chaos score was defined as F50 clonal expansion divided by the chaos observed in the TCRdist matrix. Welch's t-statistics and random forest were used to reduce features to about a dozen V-J combinations, which were fed into a naive Bayes classifier. Thyroid-blood repertoire similarity was quantified with the Morisita-Horn index. The public reads were run again by TCRdb, first through fastp at Q25 and then through MiXCR, and only productive beta chains were kept. One record per CDR3 amino acid sequence lists the most common genes and DNA. These V and J calls rely on TCRdb rather than the paper's analysis. Recorded for this sample are some 350,000 distinct CDR3 sequences; about a sixth of them occurred a single time. Clones ranked in the top ten supply 2% to 3% of the sample.

Hyperthyroidism was defined as stable when no progression to ophthalmopathy occurred within 18 months of follow-up. Hyperthyroidism patients were newly diagnosed, with disease duration under 2 months, and aged 18 to 65 years. Anyone with other autoimmune diseases, uncontrolled infections, pregnancy or lactation was excluded from the study. Diagnosis was based on clinical symptoms, serum thyroxine, TRAb, thyroid ultrasound and orbital computed tomography. Using Ficoll-Paque density gradient centrifugation, PBMCs were isolated from less than 13 ml of fresh peripheral blood. Total RNA was extracted using Trizol reagent, and RNA quality was checked on an Agilent 2100 Bioanalyzer.

The receptor comes from an adult woman with stable Graves' hyperthyroidism. Specimen: peripheral blood. The V gene is TRBV28 and the J gene is TRBJ2-7; TRBD2 is possibly the D segment (5 matching bases). The nucleotides read TGTGCCAGCAGTCTACCAAACCGGGACTCCTACGAGCAGTACTTC. This encodes CASSLPNRDSYEQYF.